The 8 T cell receptor beta chains presented below share a single source sample, sequenced in a study of blood T cells in healthy people across ages. A second PCR of 7 to 11 cycles used a sample-barcoded 5' primer and a J-beta primer mix. TCRdb recomputed calls from the 5' RACE reads with MiXCR, one row per CDR3 protein. The sample has about 650,000 distinct CDR3 sequences; roughly half are singletons. Material: blood. Every receptor here comes from a woman of 80 years or more in good health.

This clonotype was seen repeatedly, ten times or more. This chain connects TRBV29-1 to TRBJ2-1, with TRBD1 as a possible D gene (6 bases). The CDR3 totals 10 residues. CDR1 SQVTM and CDR2 ANQGSEA come from the germline V gene. The V and J ends lost 6 bases and 11 bases respectively, with 11 bases between them. The CDR3 bases are TGCAGCGTCAGACAGGACCAGCAGTTCTTC. Encoded protein: CSVRQDQQFF.

V is TRBV20-1 and J is TRBJ2-1; D is ambiguous. The DNA end is more similar to TRBJ2-7, so the J call may be wrong. CDR3 length: 13 residues. In germline, CDR1 is DFQATT, CDR2 SNEGSKA (reference sequence). CDR3: CSGSEPSYNEQYF. The DNA for the CDR3 is TGCAGTGGAAGCGAACCCTCCTACAATGAGCAGTACTTC.

This clonotype was picked up many times. This rearrangement joins TRBV27 to TRBJ2-1; D may be TRBD1 (5 bases). CDR1 and CDR2 from the germline V gene are MNHEY and SMNVEV (reference sequence). The germline V and J ends were trimmed by 2 bases and 0 bases, with 8 bases remaining between them. The CDR3 consists of 15 residues. CDR3 loop: CASSLQGSSYNEQFF. The CDR3 coding sequence is TGTGCCAGCAGTTTACAGGGAAGCTCCTACAATGAGCAGTTCTTC.

The V call is TRBV4-3, the J call TRBJ1-1, with a tentative D call TRBD1 (5 bases). Germline-derived CDR1 and CDR2 are LGHNA and YSLEER. This CDR3 has 14 amino acids. V was shortened by 2 bases and J by 3 bases, with 10 bases between the two germline ends. DNA for the CDR3: TGCGCCAGCAGCCAATCAGGGATCGACACTGAAGCTTTCTTT. This translates into CASSQSGIDTEAFF.

This clonotype was seen only a few times. This may stem from a read error, because a much larger clone lies one nucleotide away. The chain couples TRBV20-1 to TRBJ2-3, with D possibly being TRBD1 or TRBD2 (6 bases each). The CDR3 has 14 residues. V was pared by 5 bases and J by 0 bases, with 12 bases between. CDR1 and CDR2 from the germline V gene are DFQATT and SNEGSKA (reference sequence). CDR3 residues: CSAWGAASTDTQYF. CDR3 coding DNA: TGCAGTGCTTGGGGGGCCGCCAGCACAGATACGCAGTATTTT.

This clonotype was detected once. The chain joins TRBV14 to TRBJ1-2; D gene uncertain. Trimming left V 1 base short and J 9 bases short, with 9 bases between. Looked up from germline, CDR1 is SGHDN and CDR2 is FVKESK. This CDR3 is 12 amino acids long. CDR3 sequence: CASSQVRSRYTF. CDR3 coding DNA: TGTGCCAGCAGCCAAGTGAGGTCCCGCTACACCTTC.

In DNA form, the CDR3 reads TGCAGTGCTAGAGATGTGGAGGAAGAGACCCAGTTCTTC. Translating it yields CSARDVEEETQFF. The chain is built from TRBV20-1 and TRBJ2-1, with D possibly TRBD2 on 5 matching bases. Germline V lookup: CDR1 DFQATT, CDR2 SNEGSKA (reference sequence). V lost 0 bases and J 13 bases, leaving 16 bases between the germline ends. The CDR3 extends over 13 amino acids.

The V call is TRBV7-2, the J call TRBJ2-3; D might be TRBD1 or TRBD2, each matching 5 bases. The CDR3 extends over 16 amino acids. Germline V gives CDR1 SGHTA, CDR2 FQGNSA. V dropped 1 base and J dropped 1 base, with 12 bases sitting between them. For the CDR3, the DNA is TGTGCCAGCAGCTTAGGGACTGGGGCCGGCACAGATACGCAGTATTTT. It encodes CASSLGTGAGTDTQYF. The full variable domain, rest sourced from reference TRBV7-2 and TRBJ2-3, is GAGVSQSPSNKVTEKGKDVELRCDPISGHTALYWYRQSLGQGLEFLIYFQGNSAPDKSGLPSDRFSAERTGGSVSTLTIQRTQQEDSAVYLCASSLGTGAGTDTQYFGPGTRLTVL.